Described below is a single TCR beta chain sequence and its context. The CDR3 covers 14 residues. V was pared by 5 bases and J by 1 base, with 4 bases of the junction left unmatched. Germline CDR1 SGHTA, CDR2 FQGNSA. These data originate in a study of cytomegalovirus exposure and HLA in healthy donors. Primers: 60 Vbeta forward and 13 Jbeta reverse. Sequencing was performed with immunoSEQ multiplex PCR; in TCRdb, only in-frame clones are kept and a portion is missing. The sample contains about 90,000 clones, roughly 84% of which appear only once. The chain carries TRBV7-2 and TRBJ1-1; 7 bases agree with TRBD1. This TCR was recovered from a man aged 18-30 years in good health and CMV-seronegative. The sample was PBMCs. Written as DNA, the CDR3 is TGTGCCAGCAGCCCCGGGACAGCGAACACTGAAGCTTTCTTT. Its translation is CASSPGTANTEAFF.